The entry below gives a single TCR beta chain sequence along with its context. Antigen: not known. The study ran its PCR with 60 Vbeta and 13 Jbeta primers. Sequencing was performed with immunoSEQ multiplex PCR; in TCRdb, only in-frame clones are kept and a portion is missing. This sample has more than 95,000 clones, with about 79% found just once. This entry belongs to a study of cytomegalovirus exposure and HLA in healthy donors. Study results and caveats: V- and J-gene trimming in TCR beta was tied to a missense DCLRE1C variant by an analysis performed later.

Germline V gene sequence: CDR1 MRHNA, CDR2 SNTAGT. The CDR3 totals 16 residues. The V segment lost 8 bases and the J segment 3 bases; nucleotides outside the gene matches: 11. The chain recombines TRBV6-4 with TRBJ2-1; 9 bases line up with TRBD1. This sequence was found in a man aged 25-40 years in good health and CMV-seropositive. The sequencing input was PBMCs. CDR3: CASVNRGQRIYNEQFF. CDR3 DNA: TGTGCCAGCGTAAACAGGGGGCAAAGGATCTACAATGAGCAGTTCTTC.